Below, 19 T cell receptor beta chains from the same sample are listed, as sequenced in a study of T cell clusters in autoimmune cytopenias. Each sample's input was 250 ng genomic DNA, 38,000 or so genome equivalents. Multiplex touch-down PCR amplified TRB using TRB-A and TRB-B pools in one tube. Reanalyzing the multiplex PCR reads, TCRdb keeps one entry per CDR3 protein, without DNA. Here the sample table reports some 5,600 distinct CDR3 sequences. Another study also made use of these data, one on T cell repertoires in aging, cancer and after chemotherapy.

The source material was peripheral blood. The receptors stem from a human donor in good health.

Its frequency marks this clonotype as medium-sized. V usage is TRBV27 and J usage is TRBJ2-2; TCRdb's D call, TRBD1, is unchecked because there is no DNA. This CDR3 is built from 17 residues. The V gene's germline CDR1 is MNHEY and CDR2 SMNVEV (reference sequence). This chain's CDR3 is CASSLFIPSRPTGELFF.

Frequency places this clonotype as medium-sized. The rearrangement links TRBV5-6 to TRBJ1-2; TCRdb outputs TRBD1, but without DNA this stays unchecked. Germline loops: CDR1 SGHDT, CDR2 YYEEEE. This CDR3 region has 14 residues. This CDR3 reads CASSLVQEAYGYTF.

The genes are TRBV5-4 and TRBJ1-3; the D gene TCRdb calls, TRBD1, cannot be checked with no DNA. The CDR3 runs 16 residues. Germline V gives CDR1 SGHNT, CDR2 YYREEE (reference sequence). This CDR3 reads CASSQVAGGSGNTIYF.

The chain is built from TRBV7-6 and TRBJ2-7; TCRdb selects TRBD2, and the lack of DNA leaves this call unchecked. This CDR3 spans 16 amino acids. Looked up from germline, CDR1 is SGHVS and CDR2 is FNYEAQ. The CDR3 spells CASSLGLAEPSYEQYF.

The chain couples TRBV24-1 to TRBJ2-2; lacking DNA, the TRBD2 call made by TCRdb goes unchecked. Germline CDR1 KGHDR, CDR2 SFDVKD. The CDR3 contains 17 residues. Here the CDR3 reads CATSEGIASMNTGELFF.

This chain uses TRBV27 with TRBJ2-1. The CDR3 covers 14 residues. Germline values: CDR1 MNHEY, CDR2 SMNVEV (reference sequence). CDR3 loop: CASSIGSSYNEQFF.

In terms of frequency, this clonotype is medium-sized (0.01 to 0.1%). This chain uses TRBV5-4 with TRBJ1-2. This CDR3 spans 12 amino acids. CDR1 SGHNT and CDR2 YYREEE come from the germline V gene (reference sequence). The CDR3 reads CASSPANYGYTF.

In terms of frequency, this clonotype is medium-sized. The chain is built from TRBV5-4 and TRBJ2-2; lacking DNA, the TRBD1 call made by TCRdb goes unchecked. The germline gives CDR1 SGHNT, CDR2 YYREEE (reference sequence). CDR3 length equals 14 residues. The CDR3 protein is CASSPKGTGGELFF.

This clonotype is called medium-sized based on its frequency. The rearrangement uses TRBV19 and TRBJ2-7. CDR3 size: 12 residues. CDR1 is LNHDA, CDR2 SQIVND, per germline (reference sequence). CDR3 sequence reads: CASSEGLYEQYF.

The V gene is TRBV6-2 or TRBV6-3, the J gene TRBJ2-1; TCRdb lists TRBD2, though no DNA is available to test this call. CDR1 is MNHEY and CDR2 is SVGEGT in the germline V gene. The CDR3 is 12 residues long. The CDR3 here is CASSYGAVGQFF.

Judged by frequency, this clonotype is medium-sized. The gene calls are TRBV6-2 or TRBV6-3 and TRBJ2-7; TCRdb outputs TRBD1, but without DNA this stays unchecked. Germline lookup yields CDR1 MNHEY and CDR2 SVGEGT. CDR3 length equals 13 residues. The CDR3 sequence: CASTPDRVYEQYF.

The V gene is TRBV5-1, the J gene TRBJ2-6. Germline CDR1 and CDR2: SGHRS and YFSETQ. The CDR3 loop spans 14 amino acids. The CDR3 here is CASTEASGANVLTF.

This clonotype is classed as medium-sized by frequency. V and J are TRBV7-6 and TRBJ2-2. The CDR3 contains 13 residues. Germline values: CDR1 SGHVS, CDR2 FNYEAQ. Here the CDR3 reads CASSPPHTGELFF.

The chain couples TRBV24-1 to TRBJ1-2. This CDR3 contains 13 residues. In germline, CDR1 is KGHDR, CDR2 SFDVKD. This CDR3 reads CATSDLQGYGYTF.

The J gene is TRBJ1-1, the V gene TRBV10-3; TCRdb outputs TRBD1, but without DNA this stays unchecked. The CDR3 has 14 residues. CDR1 is ENHRY and CDR2 is SYGVKD in the germline V gene. CDR3 sequence reads: CAISGGASDTEAFF.

This clonotype is identified as medium-sized (0.01 to 0.1%) from frequency. The V gene is TRBV5-6, the J gene TRBJ2-7; TCRdb gives TRBD1 as the D gene, but with no DNA this cannot be confirmed. CDR1 and CDR2 (germline): SGHDT, YYEEEE. The CDR3 spans 14 residues. The CDR3 loop reads CASSLPGHTYEQYF.

This clonotype shows up as medium-sized by frequency. V and J are TRBV6-5 and TRBJ2-7; the D gene TCRdb calls, TRBD1, cannot be checked with no DNA. The CDR3 loop spans 16 amino acids. The germline V gene has CDR1 MNHEY and CDR2 SVGAGI. CDR3 sequence reads: CASSYSGVQRTDEQYF.

The chain couples TRBV10-3 to TRBJ2-7; the TRBD1 assignment by TCRdb is unverifiable without DNA. From germline, CDR1 is ENHRY and CDR2 SYGVKD. This CDR3 contains 15 residues. The CDR3: CAGSGTEDSYYEQYF.

Frequency places this clonotype as medium-sized (0.01 to 0.1%). The rearrangement uses TRBV10-3 and TRBJ1-3; TCRdb picks TRBD1, but there is no DNA to check that call. This CDR3 is 15 amino acids long. Germline V gene sequence: CDR1 ENHRY, CDR2 SYGVKD. CDR3 residues: CAISESGGTGNTIYF.